Listed below are T cell receptor beta chains from one sample, sequenced in a study of blood T cell repertoires in COVID-19. Generated by immunoSEQ multiplex PCR, the TCRdb table keeps only in-frame clones and is missing some. Here the sample spans about 110,000 clones, 85% to 90% being singletons. Specimen: peripheral blood. Source of these receptors: a woman aged 45-65 years with acute or convalescent COVID-19. CDR3s include the opening cysteine and the closing phenylalanine or tryptophan. Each record gives: CDR3 DNA, CDR3 protein, J gene, clone size, V gene, D gene. The D gene is left open where the match is weak. Not all rows give a size; the values are once, few, many and, for expanded clones, a class.

DNA: TGTGCCAGCAGCGAGCGTGGCGGGGTCGGGATATACGAGCAGTACTTC
CDR3: CASSERGGVGIYEQYF
J: TRBJ2-7
size: NA
V: TRBV9
D: NA

DNA: TGTGCCAGCATGGGGGGGCGCGGCACTGAAGCTTTCTTT
CDR3: CASMGGRGTEAFF
J: TRBJ1-1
size: NA
V: TRBV2
D: NA

DNA: TGTGCCACCAGTGATTTCAGGCGGACAGGGGGCCGGCAAGAGACCCAGTACTTC
CDR3: CATSDFRRTGGRQETQYF
J: TRBJ2-5
size: NA
V: TRBV24-1
D: TRBD1

DNA: TGTGCCAGCAGTTTTATGCGGGGCCAAAATCAGCCCCAGCATTTT
CDR3: CASSFMRGQNQPQHF
J: TRBJ1-5
size: NA
V: TRBV28
D: NA

DNA: TGTGCCAGCAGTTTATCGGGACTAGCGACACGCGGGGAGCTGTTTTTT
CDR3: CASSLSGLATRGELFF
J: TRBJ2-2
size: NA
V: TRBV28
D: TRBD2

DNA: TGTGCCAGCAGTCGGTCCCGAGGATCTGATGGCTACACCTTC
CDR3: CASSRSRGSDGYTF
J: TRBJ1-2
size: NA
V: TRBV6-6
D: NA

DNA: TGTGCCAGTACCATAAAAGACAGGGGGTATCAGCCCCAGCATTTT
CDR3: CASTIKDRGYQPQHF
J: TRBJ1-5
size: NA
V: TRBV19
D: TRBD1

DNA: TGTGCCAGCAGCTCTGGTAGCGGAGCCTACGAGCAGTACTTC
CDR3: CASSSGSGAYEQYF
J: TRBJ2-7
size: NA
V: TRBV9
D: NA

DNA: TGTGCCAGCTCCCCTAGAAACGCGGAAGAGACCCAGTACTTC
CDR3: CASSPRNAEETQYF
J: TRBJ2-5
size: NA
V: TRBV18
D: NA

DNA: TGTGCCAGCAGTCTCGGGACAGGGGGCGAATCTGAAGCTTTCTTT
CDR3: CASSLGTGGESEAFF
J: TRBJ1-1
size: few
V: TRBV6-5
D: TRBD1

DNA: TGTGCCAGCAGCAAAGCGTCCCCACCGGGAGTCTCTCGGTTCTTC
CDR3: CASSKASPPGVSRFF
J: TRBJ2-1
size: NA
V: TRBV21-1
D: NA

DNA: TGTGCCAGCAGTGAGGTGGACATTTACACCGGGGAGCTGTTTTTT
CDR3: CASSEVDIYTGELFF
J: TRBJ2-2
size: once
V: TRBV2
D: NA

DNA: TGTGCCAGCAGTCTTTCGATGGGAGTAGGGGAGACCCAGTACTTC
CDR3: CASSLSMGVGETQYF
J: TRBJ2-5
size: NA
V: TRBV28
D: NA

DNA: TGTGCCAGCAGTTTAAGGGTCGGGCAGGGCGACAATGAGCAGTTCTTC
CDR3: CASSLRVGQGDNEQFF
J: TRBJ2-1
size: NA
V: TRBV27
D: NA

DNA: TGCGCCAGCAGCTTGGTGGCAGGGGGCGCACTTTTCAACACCGGGGAGCTGTTTTTT
CDR3: CASSLVAGGALFNTGELFF
J: TRBJ2-2
size: NA
V: TRBV5-1
D: TRBD1

DNA: TGTGCCAGCAGTTCAGTCTCGTTAGCTGATACGCAGTATTTT
CDR3: CASSSVSLADTQYF
J: TRBJ2-3
size: NA
V: TRBV27
D: NA

DNA: TGCGCCAGCAGCCAGGGCAGGGGGCCCTACAATGAGCAGTTCTTC
CDR3: CASSQGRGPYNEQFF
J: TRBJ2-1
size: NA
V: TRBV4-1
D: TRBD1

DNA: TGTGCCAGTAGTGGCGGGACAGACTACGAGCAGTACTTC
CDR3: CASSGGTDYEQYF
J: TRBJ2-7
size: NA
V: TRBV19
D: NA

DNA: TGTGCCAGCAGCCAGGACAGGGGAAACTTGAATGAGCAGTTCTTC
CDR3: CASSQDRGNLNEQFF
J: TRBJ2-1
size: NA
V: TRBV2
D: TRBD1

DNA: TGTGCCAGCAGCTTAAGTTGGCTAGCGGGCGAGCAGTACTTC
CDR3: CASSLSWLAGEQYF
J: TRBJ2-7
size: NA
V: TRBV7-2
D: TRBD2

DNA: TGTGCCTGGAGTGCTGACAGGGATCAGCCCCAGCATTTT
CDR3: CAWSADRDQPQHF
J: TRBJ1-5
size: few
V: TRBV30
D: TRBD1

DNA: TGCGCCAGCAGTCGGGACCTGGAGGGCCAAGAGACCCAGTACTTC
CDR3: CASSRDLEGQETQYF
J: TRBJ2-5
size: NA
V: TRBV5-1
D: NA

DNA: TGCGCCAGCAGCTTGACCCCTTGGACAGGGAGCACCGGGGAGCTGTTTTTT
CDR3: CASSLTPWTGSTGELFF
J: TRBJ2-2
size: NA
V: TRBV5-1
D: TRBD1

DNA: TGTGCCAGCAGCCAAGAGCCGTCGGCGGCGGTCAATGAGCAGTTCTTC
CDR3: CASSQEPSAAVNEQFF
J: TRBJ2-1
size: NA
V: TRBV3-1/TRBV3-2
D: NA

DNA: TGTGCCACCAGACAGGGCAGGGGGCACGAAAAACTGTTTTTT
CDR3: CATRQGRGHEKLFF
J: TRBJ1-4
size: NA
V: TRBV15
D: TRBD1

DNA: TGTGCCAGCAGCCCCGATCCCGCAGGGGTCGTATACGAGCAGTACTTC
CDR3: CASSPDPAGVVYEQYF
J: TRBJ2-7
size: NA
V: TRBV3-1/TRBV3-2
D: NA

DNA: TGTGCCAGCCTCCGACTAGCGGGACCCACAGATACGCAGTATTTT
CDR3: CASLRLAGPTDTQYF
J: TRBJ2-3
size: NA
V: TRBV2
D: TRBD2

DNA: TGTGCCAGCAGAGGAGGGCTAGCGGGAGCCAGTTACGAGCAGTACTTC
CDR3: CASRGGLAGASYEQYF
J: TRBJ2-7
size: NA
V: TRBV2
D: TRBD2

DNA: TGTGCCAGCAGCCAAGCTAGGACTAGCGGGGAGCCCTGCTACTTC
CDR3: CASSQARTSGEPCYF
J: TRBJ2-5
size: NA
V: TRBV3-1/TRBV3-2
D: TRBD2

DNA: TGCAGTACCAAAAACGGGGAGACCCAGTACTTC
CDR3: CSTKNGETQYF
J: TRBJ2-5
size: NA
V: TRBV20-1
D: NA

DNA: TGCGCCAGCAGCGTCGATAGCGGGGGGACCCTTTCCTACGAGCAGTACTTC
CDR3: CASSVDSGGTLSYEQYF
J: TRBJ2-7
size: NA
V: TRBV5-1
D: TRBD2

DNA: TGTGCCAGTAACACAGGGGTAGGAGGAGAAAAACTGTTTTTT
CDR3: CASNTGVGGEKLFF
J: TRBJ1-4
size: NA
V: TRBV19
D: TRBD1

DNA: TGCAGCGTCAGGGGGACAGGGCTAAGCTCTGGAAACACCATATATTTT
CDR3: CSVRGTGLSSGNTIYF
J: TRBJ1-3
size: NA
V: TRBV29-1
D: TRBD1

DNA: TGTGCCATCAGTGATGGGAGGGACGAGCAGTACTTC
CDR3: CAISDGRDEQYF
J: TRBJ2-7
size: once
V: TRBV10-3
D: TRBD2

DNA: TGTGCCACCTCCGGGACAGGGGGCAGCGAGCAGTACTTC
CDR3: CATSGTGGSEQYF
J: TRBJ2-7
size: NA
V: TRBV27
D: TRBD1

DNA: TGTGCCAGCACCCAATCACAACAAGAGCAGTTCTTC
CDR3: CASTQSQQEQFF
J: TRBJ2-1
size: NA
V: TRBV7-9
D: NA

DNA: TGTGCCAGCAGTTTGACCTGGGAGAATGAGCAGTTCTTC
CDR3: CASSLTWENEQFF
J: TRBJ2-1
size: NA
V: TRBV12-3/TRBV12-4
D: NA

DNA: TGTGCCAGCTCACTATTAGGACAGGTTGGCTCTGGGGCCAACGTCCTGACTTTC
CDR3: CASSLLGQVGSGANVLTF
J: TRBJ2-6
size: NA
V: TRBV18
D: TRBD1

DNA: TGTGCCAGCAGCCGCGGGATTAGCGGAATCAATGAGCAGTTCTTC
CDR3: CASSRGISGINEQFF
J: TRBJ2-1
size: NA
V: TRBV3-1/TRBV3-2
D: NA

DNA: TGTGCCAGTAGTTGGAGGGCCAACACCGGGGAGCTGTTTTTT
CDR3: CASSWRANTGELFF
J: TRBJ2-2
size: NA
V: TRBV19
D: NA

DNA: TGTGCCAGCAGCTTATATAGCGTTTCCTACAATGAGCAGTTCTTC
CDR3: CASSLYSVSYNEQFF
J: TRBJ2-1
size: NA
V: TRBV5-5
D: NA

DNA: TGTGCCAGCAGCTTCTCTAATGAGCAGTTCTTC
CDR3: CASSFSNEQFF
J: TRBJ2-1
size: NA
V: TRBV7-6
D: NA

DNA: TGTGCCAGCAGCGGGTGGAGAAATAATTCACCCCTCCACTTT
CDR3: CASSGWRNNSPLHF
J: TRBJ1-6
size: NA
V: TRBV9
D: NA

DNA: TGTGCCAGCAGTCCCAATCCCACCGACAGGGCTGATTACGAGCAGTACTTC
CDR3: CASSPNPTDRADYEQYF
J: TRBJ2-7
size: NA
V: TRBV2
D: TRBD1